This T cell receptor (beta chain) was recovered during a study of blood T cell repertoires in COVID-19. Overall study: Both acute and convalescent COVID-19 samples were obtained from the United States, Italy and Spain.

Original analysis: How many nucleated cells were present was estimated from reference gene primer amplification. Here immunoSEQ multiplex PCR was the method, and the copy in TCRdb shows in-frame clones only, minus some. D and trimming were read from the DNA, whereas the V and J calls and clone size are those reported in that table. This sample yields 300,000 to 450,000 clones, of which about 89% are seen a single time; about 2.3% belongs to the top ten. Seattle's cohort entered during active infection and was followed longitudinally. J lost 3 bases, V lost 6 bases, and 6 bases had no gene match. This CDR3 comprises 14 residues. CDR1 ENHRY and CDR2 SYGVKD come from the germline V gene.

Sequences were obtained from peripheral blood. This receptor was identified in a woman in her sixties or seventies with COVID-19, enrolled during active disease. The genes are TRBV10-3 and TRBJ1-2; 8 bases match TRBD1. DNA for the CDR3: TGTGCCATCAGACCACAGGGGGATCACTATGGCTACACCTTC. Its protein is CAIRPQGDHYGYTF.